The 2 T cell receptor beta chains below were found in one sample sequenced in a study of radiotherapy plus CTLA-4 blockade in lung cancer. Libraries were prepared by immunoSEQ multiplex PCR; TCRdb keeps only in-frame clonotypes and omits some of them. The data show some 23,000 clones, over 70% seen once. The sequenced sample was peripheral blood, obtained from a patient treated with radiotherapy plus ipilimumab. The receptors derive from a human donor with non-small cell lung cancer who had stable disease on radiotherapy plus ipilimumab.

V usage is TRBV7-3 and J usage is TRBJ2-2; D call uncertain. The germline V and J ends were trimmed by 5 bases and 2 bases, with 6 bases remaining between them. There are 13 residues in the CDR3. Germline V CDR1 and CDR2: SGHTA, FQGTGA. The chain's CDR3 is CASSLDNTGELFF. DNA of the CDR3: TGTGCCAGCAGCCTAGATAACACCGGGGAGCTGTTTTTT.

J is TRBJ1-2 and V is TRBV6-6; D unresolved. The V gene lost 7 bases and the J gene lost 0 bases, with 12 bases spanning the gap. The germline V gene has CDR1 MNHNY and CDR2 SVGAGI (reference sequence). This CDR3 region has 14 residues. In nucleotides, the CDR3 is TGTGCCAGCATAAGAAGTCCTGCTAACTATGGCTACACCTTC. Its protein product is CASIRSPANYGYTF.